The 22 T cell receptor beta chains reported below all come from one sample, sequenced in a study of blood T cell repertoires in COVID-19. Produced via immunoSEQ multiplex PCR; TCRdb's table is partial and in-frame only. The data hold roughly 350,000 clones, with about 90% observed a single time. The sample consisted of peripheral blood. All receptors come from a woman between 18 and 29 years old who had recovered from COVID-19.

The V and J genes are TRBV30 and TRBJ1-1; a weak D match, TRBD1 (5 bases). Trimming stripped 3 bases from V and 5 bases from J, with 13 bases between. The V gene's germline CDR1 is GTSNPN and CDR2 SVGIG (reference sequence). The CDR3 length is 13 residues. Here the CDR3 DNA reads TGTGCCTGGAGGGCAGGGCGAATGACTGAAGCTTTCTTT. This encodes CAWRAGRMTEAFF.

The chain employs TRBV11-2 and TRBJ1-4; unclear D gene. V lost 3 bases and J 5 bases, leaving 7 bases between the germline ends. The CDR3 covers 13 residues. The germline CDR1 and CDR2 sequences are SGHAT and FQNNGV. The CDR3 loop is CASSLRRNEKLFF. In nucleotides, the CDR3 is TGTGCCAGCAGCTTGCGGAGGAATGAAAAACTGTTTTTT.

The J gene is TRBJ1-5, the V gene TRBV24-1; D gene ambiguous. The germline gives CDR1 KGHDR, CDR2 SFDVKD. Deletions cut 3 bases from V and 5 bases from J, with 10 bases between. The CDR3 runs 14 residues. The CDR3 sequence is CATSDPTEDQPQHF. DNA of the CDR3: TGTGCCACCAGTGATCCGACGGAGGATCAGCCCCAGCATTTT.

The rearrangement links TRBV5-6 to TRBJ1-2, with 7 bases fitting TRBD1. The V gene end was trimmed by 3 bases and the J gene end by 8 bases; junction bases not matched to a gene: 16. Germline V gene lookup returns CDR1 SGHDT and CDR2 YYEEEE. CDR3 size: 16 residues. The CDR3 bases are TGTGCCAGCAGCTCGACAGGGCGCAGATATTTGGGAGGCTACACCTTC. This gives the protein CASSSTGRRYLGGYTF.

The chain links TRBV19 to TRBJ2-2; 12 bases match TRBD2. Germline V gene sequence: CDR1 LNHDA, CDR2 SQIVND (reference sequence). The CDR3 has 16 amino acids. With 5 bases clipped from V and 6 bases from J, the junction kept 7 bases outside the gene matches. CDR3 nucleotides: TGTGCCAGTAGTGCGCGAGGGACTAGCGGGTCCGGGGAGCTGTTTTTT. Translated: CASSARGTSGSGELFF.

This chain joins TRBV5-4 and TRBJ2-1; 7 bases are shared with TRBD2. Germline CDR1 is SGHNT and CDR2 is YYREEE (reference sequence). This CDR3 is built from 16 residues. The trim removed 0 bases at V and 5 bases at J, leaving 8 bases unmatched. DNA for the CDR3: TGTGCCAGCAGCTTGGCCGGGGGAGGGCGGAACAATGAGCAGTTCTTC. This sequence encodes CASSLAGGGRNNEQFF.

The gene calls are TRBV5-8 and TRBJ2-3; TRBD2 aligns across 8 bases. CDR3 length equals 16 residues. Germline V CDR1 and CDR2: SGHTS, YDEGEE. Losses at the gene ends were 0 bases for V and 2 bases for J; bases not matched to a gene: 5. CDR3 loop: CASSLGLAGFTDTQYF. DNA for the CDR3: TGTGCCAGCAGCTTGGGGTTAGCGGGATTCACAGATACGCAGTATTTT. The whole variable domain, remainder taken from reference TRBV5-8 and TRBJ2-3, is EAGVTQSPTHLIKTRGQQATLRCSPISGHTSVYWYQQALGLGLQFLLWYDEGEERNRGNFPPRFSGRQFPNYSSELNVNALELEDSALYLCASSLGLAGFTDTQYFGPGTRLTVL.

The chain recombines TRBV5-1 with TRBJ1-2; 9 bases agree with TRBD1. The germline V gene encodes CDR1 SGHRS and CDR2 YFSETQ. This CDR3 is 14 amino acids long. With V trimmed by 5 bases and J by 6 bases, 8 bases remained unmatched. The CDR3 sequence is CASRPGGTGNGYTF. In DNA form, the CDR3 reads TGCGCCAGCAGGCCCGGGGGGACAGGGAATGGCTACACCTTC.

About this clone: The same CDR3 is also encoded by other DNA sequences in this sample. The chain couples TRBV20-1 to TRBJ2-3, with D hard to call. Germline V gives CDR1 DFQATT, CDR2 SNEGSKA (reference sequence). The CDR3 extends over 11 amino acids. V was pared by 5 bases and J by 4 bases, with 7 bases between. The CDR3: CSAPSPDTQYF. For the CDR3, the DNA is TGCAGTGCTCCAAGCCCAGATACGCAGTATTTT.

The gene calls are TRBV6-5 and TRBJ2-1; 7 nucleotides match TRBD1. Germline CDR1 and CDR2: MNHEY and SVGAGI. The V and J ends lost 2 bases and 6 bases, in that order; junction bases with no gene match: 4. The CDR3 extends over 14 amino acids. CDR3 DNA: TGTGCCAGCAGTTACACGAACAGGGGCAATGAGCAGTTCTTC. Residues: CASSYTNRGNEQFF.

The table lists this clone with a few counts. The genes are TRBV6-2 or TRBV6-3 and TRBJ2-7; D gene ambiguous. CDR3 length equals 13 residues. Trimming removed 2 bases from V and 5 bases from J, with 10 bases in between. Per the germline V gene, CDR1 is MNHEY and CDR2 is SVGEGT. In DNA, the CDR3 is TGTGCCAGCAGTTACAACGAGCTGGACGAGCAGTACGTC. It codes for CASSYNELDEQYV.

CDR3 protein: CASSLPVTNGYTF. CDR3 nucleotides: TGTGCCAGCAGCCTCCCTGTCACTAATGGCTACACCTTC. The V gene is TRBV12-3 or TRBV12-4, the J gene TRBJ1-2; D is ambiguous. V lost 6 bases and J lost 6, with 14 bases in between. The CDR3 is 13 amino acids.

The chain links TRBV7-2 to TRBJ2-1, with TRBD2 matching over 7 bases. The junction had 10 bases not matched to a gene; V was cut back by 1 base and J by 1 base. Germline CDR1 and CDR2: SGHTA and FQGNSA. The CDR3 is 18 residues long. The CDR3, as DNA: TGTGCCAGCAGCTTAGTTTTGGGGACTACGTATTCCTACAATGAGCAGTTCTTC. It encodes CASSLVLGTTYSYNEQFF.

V and J are TRBV24-1 and TRBJ2-1; 7 bases fit TRBD2. The ends lost 6 bases at V and 0 bases at J; junction bases unmatched: 7. Germline lookup yields CDR1 KGHDR and CDR2 SFDVKD. This CDR3 has 16 amino acids. The DNA of the CDR3 is TGTGCCACCAGTTACACAGGCGGGAGCTCCTACAATGAGCAGTTCTTC. Protein: CATSYTGGSSYNEQFF.

The chain combines TRBV12-3 or TRBV12-4 with TRBJ2-7; D remains unclear. This CDR3 comprises 12 residues. V lost 2 bases, J lost 3 bases, and 5 bases lay in between. The CDR3 loop reads CASSLRDYEQYV. The CDR3 DNA sequence: TGTGCCAGCAGTTTACGCGACTACGAGCAGTACGTC.

The chain combines TRBV7-9 with TRBJ1-1, with 7 bases aligning to TRBD1. CDR1 and CDR2 from the germline V gene are SEHNR and FQNEAQ (reference sequence). The trim removed 3 bases at V and 6 bases at J, leaving 4 bases unmatched. This CDR3 comprises 13 residues. This chain's CDR3 is CASSFVGGSEAFF. The CDR3 region has the DNA TGTGCCAGCAGCTTTGTAGGGGGCTCTGAAGCTTTCTTT.

J is TRBJ1-1 and V is TRBV7-2; D unresolved. V was cut by 5 bases and J by 0 bases, with 13 bases left in between. Germline V CDR1 and CDR2: SGHTA, FQGNSA. The CDR3 is made up of 15 amino acids. CDR3 loop: CASSPRFIMNTEAFF. The CDR3 DNA follows: TGTGCCAGCAGCCCTAGGTTTATAATGAACACTGAAGCTTTCTTT. The whole variable domain, remainder taken from reference TRBV7-2 and TRBJ1-1, is GAGVSQSPSNKVTEKGKDVELRCDPISGHTALYWYRQSLGQGLEFLIYFQGNSAPDKSGLPSDRFSAERTGGSVSTLTIQRTQQEDSAVYLCASSPRFIMNTEAFFGQGTRLTVV.

This rearrangement joins TRBV7-2 to TRBJ2-7; 7 positions match TRBD1. Germline V gene data show CDR1 as SGHTA and CDR2 as FQGNSA. CDR3 size: 14 residues. Trimming at V came to 5 bases and at J to 2 bases, leaving 6 bases not matched to a gene. The CDR3 bases are TGTGCCAGCAGCCCCCCAGGGGGAACCTACGAGCAGTACGTC. This translates into CASSPPGGTYEQYV.

In its sample, this clone was seen a few times. The J gene is TRBJ1-5, the V gene TRBV19; D uncertain. The CDR3 has 14 residues. V was trimmed by 3 bases and J by 3 bases, leaving 9 bases between them. Per germline, CDR1 LNHDA and CDR2 SQIVND (reference sequence). The CDR3 DNA follows: TGTGCCAGTAGTATTGAGAGGGACAATCAGCCCCAGCATTTT. Protein: CASSIERDNQPQHF. Full variable domain (outside the CDR3, taken from reference TRBV19 and TRBJ1-5): DGGITQSPKYLFRKEGQNVTLSCEQNLNHDAMYWYRQDPGQGLRLIYYSQIVNDFQKGDIAEGYSVSREKKESFPLTVTSAQKNPTAFYLCASSIERDNQPQHFGDGTRLSIL.

The chain combines TRBV11-3 with TRBJ2-2; TRBD2 aligns across 7 bases. Germline CDR1 and CDR2: SGHNT and YENEEA. The trim removed 7 bases at V and 2 bases at J, leaving 7 bases unmatched. CDR3 size: 15 residues. The CDR3 region has the DNA TGTGCCAGCAAGGGGCGGGAGCATAACACCGGGGAGCTGTTTTTT. This gives the protein CASKGREHNTGELFF.

This clone has more than one count but fewer than ten. V gene TRBV4-3 combines with J gene TRBJ1-6; 7 nucleotides agree with TRBD1. This CDR3 is built from 18 residues. Per the germline V gene, CDR1 is LGHNA and CDR2 is YSLEER. J gave up 8 bases and V 1 base, and 14 bases lay outside the gene matches. CDR3 in amino acids: CASSQGVGTDLRYSPLHF. The CDR3 region has the DNA TGCGCCAGCAGCCAAGGTGTTGGGACAGACCTCAGGTATTCACCCCTCCACTTT.

The chain recombines TRBV6-5 with TRBJ1-1, with 9 bases lining up with TRBD1. Trimming cost V 1 base and J 2 bases; bases outside gene matches: 5. CDR1 is MNHEY, CDR2 SVGAGI, per germline. This CDR3 is built from 16 residues. The CDR3 spells CASSYLGQGLNTEAFF. Written as DNA, the CDR3 is TGTGCCAGCAGTTACTTGGGACAGGGCCTTAACACTGAAGCTTTCTTT.